These 28 T cell receptor beta chains share one sample of origin, sequenced in a study of cytomegalovirus exposure and HLA in healthy donors. The PCR made use of 60 Vbeta and 13 Jbeta primers. The data were produced by immunoSEQ multiplex PCR, yet TCRdb's version contains in-frame clones alone and is incomplete. The sample records some 140,000 clones, around 77% being singletons. The sample consisted of PBMCs. These receptors were obtained from a woman aged 55-69 years in good health and CMV-seronegative.

This rearrangement joins TRBV7-3 to TRBJ1-6; 7 positions agree with TRBD1. Germline loops: CDR1 SGHTA, CDR2 FQGTGA. With V trimmed by 5 bases and J by 9 bases, 10 bases remained unmatched. The CDR3 sequence is 15 residues long. The CDR3 spells CASSQEGTDRSPLHF. The CDR3 coding sequence is TGTGCCAGCAGCCAAGAAGGGACAGACCGTTCACCCCTCCACTTT.

This chain uses TRBV7-9 with TRBJ1-1, with D possibly TRBD1 on 6 matching bases. V lost 10 bases, J lost 4 bases, and 13 bases lay in between. Germline V gene data show CDR1 as SEHNR and CDR2 as FQNEAQ (reference sequence). The CDR3 has 12 residues. DNA of the CDR3: TGTGCCACTCAGCTAGGGGGCACTGAAGCTTTCTTT. The encoded protein is CATQLGGTEAFF.

V gene TRBV7-9 combines with J gene TRBJ2-7; 7 bases align to TRBD1. Germline V gene lookup returns CDR1 SEHNR and CDR2 FQNEAQ (reference sequence). The CDR3 extends over 14 amino acids. The V and J ends lost 6 bases and 0 bases, in that order; junction bases with no gene match: 5. The DNA for the CDR3 is TGTGCCAGCAGATTACAGGGGTCCTCCTACGAGCAGTACTTC. Protein: CASRLQGSSYEQYF.

Here the CDR3 reads CASSPSSQTGNTNYGYTF. The CDR3 bases are TGTGCCAGCTCACCGTCCAGTCAAACAGGGAATACTAACTATGGCTACACCTTC. The genes are TRBV18 and TRBJ1-2, with D perhaps matching TRBD1 (6 bases). V was cut by 3 bases and J by 0 bases, with 20 bases left in between. Germline loops: CDR1 KGHSH, CDR2 LQKENI. CDR3 size: 18 residues.

The chain couples TRBV5-6 to TRBJ2-7, with 9 bases lining up with TRBD2. Germline V gene data show CDR1 as SGHDT and CDR2 as YYEEEE. Trimming removed 2 bases from V and 4 bases from J; junction bases left unmatched: 13. The CDR3 has 17 amino acids. The CDR3 bases are TGTGCCAGCAGCTTTTTTGCCGGGGGCGGGAGGGGGTACGAGCAGTACTTC. This translates into CASSFFAGGGRGYEQYF.

The chain couples TRBV5-4 to TRBJ2-5, with 12 positions matching TRBD2. The CDR3 has 16 residues. J gave up 2 bases and V 4 bases, and 6 bases lay outside the gene matches. CDR1 and CDR2 from the germline V gene are SGHNT and YYREEE (reference sequence). The CDR3 protein is CASSRPGLAGQETQYF. The CDR3 bases are TGTGCCAGCAGCCGTCCGGGACTAGCGGGTCAAGAGACCCAGTACTTC.

J is TRBJ1-4 and V is TRBV15, with a weak D call TRBD1 (6 bases). Germline CDR1 LNHNV, CDR2 YYDKDF (reference sequence). CDR3 length equals 16 residues. V gave up 0 bases and J gave up 3 bases, with 11 bases separating them. The CDR3 loop reads CATSRDLGAANEKLFF. The CDR3 DNA reads as TGTGCCACCAGCAGAGATCTGGGGGCAGCTAATGAAAAACTGTTTTTT.

The rearrangement links TRBV5-1 to TRBJ1-5; D ambiguous. Germline V CDR1 and CDR2: SGHRS, YFSETQ. V was shortened by 4 bases and J by 3 bases, with 11 bases between the two germline ends. The CDR3 spans 14 residues. The CDR3 DNA reads as TGCGCCAGCAGCCCGGCGGGATTCAATCAGCCCCAGCATTTT. Its protein product is CASSPAGFNQPQHF.

This clone was counted only a few times. This chain links TRBV6-1 with TRBJ2-7, with D maybe TRBD1 (5 bases). The CDR3 totals 14 residues. V gave up 4 bases and J gave up 5 bases, with 15 bases separating them. CDR1 and CDR2 (germline): MNHNS, SASEGT. The CDR3 sequence: CASSVRGPMDEQYF. CDR3 DNA sequence: TGTGCCAGCAGTGTTAGGGGTCCGATGGACGAGCAGTACTTC.

This clone occurred once. V is TRBV30 and J is TRBJ2-7, with D possibly being TRBD2 (5 bases). The CDR3 loop spans 15 amino acids. Trimming left V 0 bases short and J 2 bases short, with 14 bases between. In germline, CDR1 is GTSNPN, CDR2 SVGIG (reference sequence). The chain's CDR3 is CAWSVWTDFAYEQYF. The CDR3 bases are TGTGCCTGGAGTGTCTGGACGGACTTTGCCTACGAGCAGTACTTC.

The chain recombines TRBV19 with TRBJ2-5; a weak D match, TRBD2 (7 bases). CDR1 is LNHDA, CDR2 SQIVND, per germline (reference sequence). Trimming took 1 base from V and 3 from J, leaving 15 bases between them. This CDR3 contains 16 residues. CDR3 protein: CASSIGGGLLEETQYF. In nucleotides, the CDR3 is TGTGCCAGTAGTATAGGGGGGGGGCTTTTGGAAGAGACCCAGTACTTC.

Written as DNA, the CDR3 is TGTGCCAGCAGTTACTCTCCTAGCGCCAATGAGCAGTTCTTC. It translates to CASSYSPSANEQFF. The J gene is TRBJ2-1, the V gene TRBV6-5, with a weak D call TRBD2 (6 bases). Germline loops: CDR1 MNHEY, CDR2 SVGAGI. The CDR3 is made up of 14 amino acids. The V gene lost 0 bases and the J gene lost 6 bases, with 9 bases spanning the gap.

This clone was picked up a small number of times. The chain recombines TRBV11-2 with TRBJ1-1; D is unresolved. Trimming stripped 5 bases from V and 1 base from J, with 11 bases between. The CDR3 has 14 residues. Germline V gene lookup returns CDR1 SGHAT and CDR2 FQNNGV. The CDR3 coding sequence is TGTGCCAGCAGCCCCCAAGCCAAGAACACTGAAGCTTTCTTT. Amino acid sequence: CASSPQAKNTEAFF.

The chain employs TRBV19 and TRBJ2-7, with no clear D. The CDR3 consists of 16 residues. Germline V CDR1 and CDR2: LNHDA, SQIVND (reference sequence). V lost 3 bases and J 3 bases, leaving 18 bases between the germline ends. CDR3 sequence reads: CASSIRPPAVSYEQYF. The CDR3 nucleotides are TGTGCCAGTAGTATCAGGCCTCCCGCCGTGAGCTACGAGCAGTACTTC. Supplemented by reference TRBV19 and TRBJ2-7, the full variable domain reads DGGITQSPKYLFRKEGQNVTLSCEQNLNHDAMYWYRQDPGQGLRLIYYSQIVNDFQKGDIAEGYSVSREKKESFPLTVTSAQKNPTAFYLCASSIRPPAVSYEQYFGPGTRLTVT.

The gene calls are TRBV2 and TRBJ1-5; 10 bases fit TRBD1. The ends lost 4 bases at V and 1 base at J; junction bases unmatched: 4. Germline-derived CDR1 and CDR2 are SNHLY and FYNNEI. The CDR3 runs 16 residues. CDR3 protein: CASSGQGAVSNQPQHF. The CDR3 DNA reads as TGTGCCAGCAGTGGACAGGGGGCGGTAAGCAATCAGCCCCAGCATTTT.

The V call is TRBV5-5, the J call TRBJ2-7; D is undetermined. The CDR3 runs 15 residues. CDR1 SGHKS and CDR2 YYEKEE come from the germline V gene (reference sequence). V was cut by 1 base and J by 2 bases, with 13 bases left in between. The CDR3 DNA sequence: TGTGCCAGCAGCTTGACGTCACTTCCCCCCTACGAGCAGTACTTC. Its translation: CASSLTSLPPYEQYF.

This clone was counted only a few times. The chain couples TRBV6-1 to TRBJ1-1; the match to TRBD1 covers 8 bases. This CDR3 contains 14 residues. The J segment lost 4 bases and the V segment lost 7 bases, leaving 8 bases of the junction unmatched. Germline CDR1 and CDR2: MNHNS and SASEGT. CDR3 nucleotide sequence: TGTGCCAGCATCCTACAGGGGGGAGTCACTGAAGCTTTCTTT. The encoded protein is CASILQGGVTEAFF.

This chain joins TRBV5-1 and TRBJ1-1, with D possibly being TRBD1 (5 bases). Between the trimmed V and J ends, which lost 2 bases and 1 base, there was a span of 12 bases. Germline CDR1 reads SGHRS; CDR2 reads YFSETQ. The CDR3 loop spans 15 amino acids. This CDR3 reads CASSFFRTQNTEAFF. Here the CDR3 DNA reads TGCGCCAGCAGCTTTTTCCGGACACAGAACACTGAAGCTTTCTTT.

Concerning this clone itself: Other DNA sequences within the sample encode an identical CDR3. This chain connects TRBV28 to TRBJ2-7; D is uncertain. The germline V gene has CDR1 MDHEN and CDR2 SYDVKM. The V and J ends lost 1 base and 3 bases respectively, with 4 bases between them. The CDR3 sequence is 12 residues long. The CDR3 loop reads CASSLSNYEQYF. In nucleotides, the CDR3 is TGTGCCAGCAGTTTATCTAACTACGAGCAGTACTTC. The whole variable domain, filled in from reference TRBV28 and TRBJ2-7, reads DVKVTQSSRYLVKRTGEKVFLECVQDMDHENMFWYRQDPGLGLRLIYFSYDVKMKEKGDIPEGYSVSREKKERFSLILESASTNQTSMYLCASSLSNYEQYFGPGTRLTVT.

The chain combines TRBV5-1 with TRBJ2-5, with 7 positions matching TRBD2. Trimming removed 1 base from V and 3 bases from J; junction bases left unmatched: 15. Germline V lookup: CDR1 SGHRS, CDR2 YFSETQ. This CDR3 has 18 amino acids. CDR3 DNA: TGCGCCAGCAGCTTGAGAGTTAGGTTCCTAGCGGATGAAGAGACCCAGTACTTC. Protein: CASSLRVRFLADEETQYF. Using reference TRBV5-1 and TRBJ2-5 for the parts outside the CDR3, the full variable domain is KAGVTQTPRYLIKTRGQQVTLSCSPISGHRSVSWYQQTPGQGLQFLFEYFSETQRNKGNFPGRFSGRQFSNSRSEMNVSTLELGDSALYLCASSLRVRFLADEETQYFGPGTRLLVL.

This CDR3 is CASSLRLEAFF. DNA of the CDR3: TGTGCCAGCAGTTTACGTCTTGAAGCTTTCTTT. The rearrangement links TRBV28 to TRBJ1-1; no clear D. The CDR3 is 11 residues long. Germline values: CDR1 MDHEN, CDR2 SYDVKM. The V gene lost 2 bases and the J gene lost 7 bases, with 5 bases spanning the gap.

The rearrangement links TRBV7-3 to TRBJ1-3; 7 nucleotides align to TRBD1. Per germline, CDR1 SGHTA and CDR2 FQGTGA. The CDR3 has 17 residues. The ends lost 2 bases at V and 2 bases at J; junction bases unmatched: 9. The CDR3 DNA sequence: TGTGCCAGCAGCTTAGCAGGGGGAACGCGGGCTGGAAACACCATATATTTT. Protein sequence: CASSLAGGTRAGNTIYF.

The chain employs TRBV30 and TRBJ1-5; D gene uncertain. V was clipped by 1 base and J by 4 bases, with 8 bases between them. The CDR3 totals 13 residues. The V gene's germline CDR1 is GTSNPN and CDR2 SVGIG (reference sequence). The DNA for the CDR3 is TGTGCCTGGAGTGCGGGCGGGAATCAGCCCCAGCATTTT. It is translated as CAWSAGGNQPQHF.

The chain carries TRBV28 and TRBJ1-1, with D perhaps matching TRBD1 (6 bases). The germline V gene has CDR1 MDHEN and CDR2 SYDVKM. Deletions cut 4 bases from V and 7 bases from J, with 28 bases between. CDR3 length equals 18 residues. This CDR3 is CASSSRTARDTRTNEAFF. CDR3 bases: TGTGCCAGCAGTTCGCGTACCGCACGGGACACAAGAACCAATGAAGCTTTCTTT.

The chain has TRBV2 and TRBJ1-5; D remains unclear. V was pared by 3 bases and J by 7 bases, with 10 bases between. The CDR3 loop spans 13 amino acids. CDR1 and CDR2 from the germline V gene are SNHLY and FYNNEI. Here the CDR3 reads CASSDRVGQPQHF. CDR3 in DNA: TGTGCCAGCAGTGACCGGGTTGGACAGCCCCAGCATTTT.

The chain links TRBV5-1 to TRBJ2-2; 10 bases are shared with TRBD1. Germline CDR1 reads SGHRS; CDR2 reads YFSETQ. There are 17 residues in the CDR3. V was pared by 5 bases and J by 0 bases, with 7 bases of the junction left unmatched. The CDR3 spells CASSMTGGVANTGELFF. CDR3 nucleotide sequence: TGCGCCAGCAGTATGACAGGGGGCGTTGCGAACACCGGGGAGCTGTTTTTT. Using reference TRBV5-1 and TRBJ2-2 for the parts outside the CDR3, the full variable domain is KAGVTQTPRYLIKTRGQQVTLSCSPISGHRSVSWYQQTPGQGLQFLFEYFSETQRNKGNFPGRFSGRQFSNSRSEMNVSTLELGDSALYLCASSMTGGVANTGELFFGEGSRLTVL.

V usage is TRBV7-9 and J usage is TRBJ2-7; 7 bases align to TRBD1. V shed 4 bases, J shed 3 bases, and the junction held 6 bases outside the gene matches. The germline CDR1 and CDR2 sequences are SEHNR and FQNEAQ (reference sequence). The CDR3 is 14 residues long. CDR3 in amino acids: CASSSADRFYEQYF. In nucleotides, the CDR3 is TGTGCCAGCAGCTCCGCGGACAGGTTCTACGAGCAGTACTTC.

This clone was counted between two and nine times. The chain joins TRBV5-1 to TRBJ1-2; TRBD1 matches at 7 bases. The germline V gene has CDR1 SGHRS and CDR2 YFSETQ. Trimming took 3 bases from V and 4 from J; bases not matched to a gene: 12. This CDR3 has 16 amino acids. CDR3 nucleotide sequence: TGCGCCAGCAGCTCCATCAGACAGGGCCTTTTCTATGGCTACACCTTC. Protein sequence: CASSSIRQGLFYGYTF.